This T cell receptor (beta chain) emerged from a study of T cells in Graves' hyperthyroidism and ophthalmopathy. J was trimmed by 3 bases and V by 6 bases; bases with no gene match: 5. The CDR3 has 12 residues. The germline CDR1 and CDR2 sequences are DFQATT and SNEGSKA (reference sequence). There were TCR beta CDR3 regions amplified from RNA transcripts. A set of HTBI primers served as the primers for a first-round RT-PCR of the TCR CDR3. TCRdb ran MiXCR on the multiplex PCR reads and lists one entry per CDR3 protein. Found here are 500,000 to 600,000 distinct CDR3 sequences, 35% to 50% of them singletons; the top ten hold around 47%. This clonotype was counted only a few times.

This TCR came from an adult woman with Graves' disease, either hyperthyroidism or ophthalmopathy (not recorded which). The V call is TRBV20-1, the J call TRBJ2-7, with TRBD1 matching over 7 bases. Sequencing was done on a sample of peripheral blood or thyroid tissue (not recorded which). The CDR3 spells CSAKGTVYEQYF. The CDR3 region has the DNA TGCAGTGCGAAAGGGACAGTCTACGAGCAGTACTTC.